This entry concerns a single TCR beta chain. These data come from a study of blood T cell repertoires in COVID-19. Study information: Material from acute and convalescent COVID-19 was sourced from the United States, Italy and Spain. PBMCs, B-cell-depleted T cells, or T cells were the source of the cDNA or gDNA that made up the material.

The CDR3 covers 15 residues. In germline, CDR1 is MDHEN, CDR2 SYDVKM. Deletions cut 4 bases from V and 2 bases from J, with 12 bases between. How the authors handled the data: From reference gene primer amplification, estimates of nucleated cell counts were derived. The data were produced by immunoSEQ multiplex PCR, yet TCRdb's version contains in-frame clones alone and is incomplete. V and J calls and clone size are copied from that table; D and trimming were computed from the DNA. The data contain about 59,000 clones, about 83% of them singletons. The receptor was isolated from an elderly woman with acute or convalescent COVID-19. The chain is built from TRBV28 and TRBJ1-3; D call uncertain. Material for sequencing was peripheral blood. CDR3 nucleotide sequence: TGTGCCAGCAGTTCACCCGGGAGGACTGGAAACACCATATATTTT. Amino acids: CASSSPGRTGNTIYF. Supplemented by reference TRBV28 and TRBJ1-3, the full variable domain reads DVKVTQSSRYLVKRTGEKVFLECVQDMDHENMFWYRQDPGLGLRLIYFSYDVKMKEKGDIPEGYSVSREKKERFSLILESASTNQTSMYLCASSSPGRTGNTIYFGEGSWLTVV.